The clone carrying this T cell receptor (beta chain) has a single count. Its cognate antigen is unknown. These data belong to a study of cytotoxic CD8 clonotypes in ibrutinib-treated CLL. Study-level results: Public clonotypes occurred uncommonly; on treatment, they contracted or remained stable.

The CDR3 is 13 amino acids. Trimming cost V 6 bases and J 1 base, with 9 bases left between them. The germline V gene encodes CDR1 MRHNA and CDR2 SNTAGT. Method: immunoSEQ multiplex PCR; TCRdb's copy keeps in-frame clones and lacks some. The repertoire has about 92,000 clones, more than 70% of them found once; the top ten carry roughly 25%. The chain is built from TRBV6-4 and TRBJ1-1, with unresolved D. The sequence came from a human donor with chronic lymphocytic leukemia. Sequencing used PBMCs, obtained after 24 months of ibrutinib treatment. The CDR3 DNA reads TGTGCCAGCAGCGCGTGGGGGAACACTGAAGCTTTCTTT. It translates to CASSAWGNTEAFF.